The text below deals with one TCR beta chain. The antigen is not known. The cDNA of both the TCRalpha and TCRbeta chains was subjected to two nested PCRs of 16 and 9 cycles. Reprocessing the 5' RACE reads, TCRdb reports a single entry for every CDR3 protein and omits DNA. Recorded here are 110,000 to 150,000 distinct CDR3 sequences; the top ten clones represent 0.95% to 1.5%. The record originates from a study of monozygotic twins with inflammatory bowel disease. The CDR3 consists of 13 residues. Germline V gene sequence: CDR1 SQVTM, CDR2 ANQGSEA. Findings of the study overall: Results did not support any single strong IBD-associated signal or clonotype. Especially where disease activity was present, IBD patients had fewer clonotypes in common with others than healthy twins did.

The V call is TRBV29-1, the J call TRBJ2-3; the TRBD1 assignment by TCRdb is unverifiable without DNA. This sequence was found in a human donor with ulcerative colitis or Crohn's disease, or a healthy co-twin of an affected twin (not recorded which). Sequencing input: blood. This chain's CDR3 is CSVGPTGGDTQYF.